This TCR beta chain was profiled in a study of radiation and T cells in renal cell carcinoma. Sequencing used immunoSEQ multiplex PCR; TCRdb keeps in-frame clones, though not all of them. The table shows about 8,900 clones, with 55% to 70% occurring only once. Sample treatment: treatment-naive control, cytoreductive nephrectomy. Control tumors came from treatment-naive patients without prior radiation. Germline lookup yields CDR1 PRHDT and CDR2 FYEKMQ (reference sequence). This CDR3 is built from 15 residues. The germline V and J ends were trimmed by 5 bases and 0 bases, with 11 bases remaining between them.

Specimen: tumor tissue, collected from a patient whose treatment was nephrectomy without radiotherapy. The source is a man aged 60 to 69 with renal cell carcinoma. This chain links TRBV13 with TRBJ1-3, with D hard to call. In DNA form, the CDR3 reads TGTGCCAGCAGCGTCTCTCGGACCTCTGGAAACACCATATATTTT. This sequence encodes CASSVSRTSGNTIYF. The variable domain in full, completed from reference TRBV13 and TRBJ1-3, reads AAGVIQSPRHLIKEKRETATLKCYPIPRHDTVYWYQQGPGQDPQFLISFYEKMQSDKGSIPDRFSAQQFSDYHSELNMSSLELGDSALYFCASSVSRTSGNTIYFGEGSWLTVV.